The 20 T cell receptor beta chains below come from one sample, sequenced in a study of blood T cell repertoires in COVID-19. The protocol was immunoSEQ multiplex PCR, while the TCRdb copy is restricted to in-frame clones and leaves out a portion. This sample has about 170,000 clones; about nine tenths occur once, and the top ten carry under 3.5%. The sample comprised peripheral blood. The receptors were gathered from a man aged 65 to 85 with acute or convalescent COVID-19.

J is TRBJ2-7 and V is TRBV5-1; D perhaps matches TRBD2 (5 bases). Germline lookup yields CDR1 SGHRS and CDR2 YFSETQ. CDR3 length: 16 residues. Deletions cut 4 bases from V and 5 bases from J, with 22 bases between. Written as DNA, the CDR3 is TGCGCCAGCAGCAAGGGCCGGGCTAGAGCGGTGGACGAGCAGTACTTC. The encoded protein is CASSKGRARAVDEQYF.

This chain uses TRBV27 with TRBJ2-7; D is perhaps TRBD2 (5 bases). The CDR3 contains 13 residues. V was cut by 6 bases and J by 4 bases, with 13 bases left in between. Germline V gene data show CDR1 as MNHEY and CDR2 as SMNVEV (reference sequence). This CDR3 is CASRTGKSYEQYF. The CDR3 DNA reads as TGTGCCAGCAGAACCGGGAAAAGTTACGAGCAGTACTTC.

The chain joins TRBV3-1 (or the pseudogene TRBV3-2) to TRBJ1-5; 8 positions match TRBD1. The CDR3 is made up of 17 amino acids. With V trimmed by 0 bases and J by 5 bases, 9 bases remained unmatched. The germline gives CDR1 LGHDT, CDR2 YNNKEL (reference sequence). The DNA for the CDR3 is TGTGCCAGCAGCCAAGATCGATGGACAGGGTCCGATCAGCCCCAGCATTTT. This translates into CASSQDRWTGSDQPQHF.

The chain carries TRBV15 and TRBJ1-6, with D perhaps TRBD1 (5 bases). V gave up 3 bases and J gave up 8 bases, with 11 bases separating them. Per the germline V gene, CDR1 is LNHNV and CDR2 is YYDKDF (reference sequence). This CDR3 comprises 14 residues. The CDR3 DNA reads as TGTGCCACCAGCAGGCCGGGGGGAGATTCACCCCTCCACTTT. This translates into CATSRPGGDSPLHF.

The V call is TRBV28, the J call TRBJ1-6, with 7 bases matching TRBD1. The CDR3 runs 14 residues. V lost 7 bases to trimming and J lost 9 bases; unmatched junction nucleotides: 9. Per germline, CDR1 MDHEN and CDR2 SYDVKM. Written as DNA, the CDR3 is TGTGCCAGCATCCAAGGGGGCGTCGGTTCACCCCTCCACTTT. Amino acid sequence: CASIQGGVGSPLHF.

This rearrangement joins TRBV18 to TRBJ2-1; 11 nucleotides line up with TRBD2. This CDR3 comprises 15 residues. V shed 3 bases and J 7 bases; nucleotides not matched to a gene: 5. The V gene's germline CDR1 is KGHSH and CDR2 LQKENI. The CDR3 nucleotides read TGTGCCAGCTCACCGGGACTAGCGGAGGGGAATGAGCAGTTCTTC. Its protein is CASSPGLAEGNEQFF.

This clone was counted between two and nine times. V gene TRBV4-2 combines with J gene TRBJ2-5, with TRBD2 matching over 14 bases. With V trimmed by 1 base and J by 5 bases, 3 bases remained unmatched. The CDR3 length is 16 residues. The V gene's germline CDR1 is LGHNA and CDR2 YNFKEQ. The CDR3 sequence is CASSQGLAGGRETQYF. CDR3 coding DNA: TGTGCCAGCAGCCAAGGACTAGCGGGGGGGCGGGAGACCCAGTACTTC.

The gene calls are TRBV5-6 and TRBJ1-4, with no clear D. This CDR3 comprises 12 residues. Germline loops: CDR1 SGHDT, CDR2 YYEEEE. Deletions cut 2 bases from V and 11 bases from J, with 10 bases between. CDR3 nucleotide sequence: TGTGCCAGCAGCTTTTATTCGGGGAAACTGTTTTTT. It is translated as CASSFYSGKLFF.

The chain couples TRBV7-3 to TRBJ2-5; possibly TRBD2 for D (5 bases). This CDR3 is 15 amino acids long. From germline, CDR1 is SGHTA and CDR2 FQGTGA. V gave up 4 bases and J gave up 2 bases, with 14 bases separating them. CDR3 residues: CASSSGVAEQETQYF. The CDR3, as DNA: TGTGCCAGCAGCTCCGGGGTTGCGGAACAAGAGACCCAGTACTTC.

J is TRBJ2-2 and V is TRBV5-1; D might be TRBD2 (6 bases). The germline V gene encodes CDR1 SGHRS and CDR2 YFSETQ. The germline V and J ends were trimmed by 4 bases and 7 bases, with 17 bases remaining between them. This CDR3 is 15 amino acids long. This CDR3 reads CASSVTGTWGGELFF. Written as DNA, the CDR3 is TGCGCCAGCAGCGTCACCGGGACTTGGGGCGGGGAGCTGTTTTTT.

The chain links TRBV7-3 to TRBJ2-1; the D gene is possibly TRBD2 (6 bases). V lost 5 bases and J 4 bases, leaving 18 bases between the germline ends. The CDR3 extends over 16 amino acids. Germline V gives CDR1 SGHTA, CDR2 FQGTGA. Here the CDR3 reads CASSPGAGSPYNEQFF. CDR3 DNA: TGTGCCAGCAGCCCCGGGGCGGGGAGCCCTTACAATGAGCAGTTCTTC. Drawing the rest from reference TRBV7-3 and TRBJ2-1, the complete variable domain is GAGVSQTPSNKVTEKGKYVELRCDPISGHTALYWYRQSLGQGPEFLIYFQGTGAADDSGLPNDRFFAVRPEGSVSTLKIQRTERGDSAVYLCASSPGAGSPYNEQFFGPGTRLTVL.

The CDR3 DNA sequence: TGCGCCAGCAGCCCAGACGGGTTCAATCAGCCCCAGCATTTT. It codes for CASSPDGFNQPQHF. This chain joins TRBV5-1 and TRBJ1-5; D is ambiguous. Germline assignment: CDR1 SGHRS and CDR2 YFSETQ. The CDR3 extends over 14 amino acids. The ends were cut back, 4 bases at V and 3 bases at J, with 11 bases in the middle.

This clone occurred once. This rearrangement joins TRBV15 to TRBJ2-7, with TRBD2 identical over 8 bases. V gave up 8 bases and J gave up 2 bases; unmatched junction bases: 2. This CDR3 is built from 12 residues. The germline CDR1 and CDR2 sequences are LNHNV and YYDKDF (reference sequence). The CDR3 reads CATGGLAYEQYF. CDR3 coding DNA: TGTGCCACCGGGGGACTAGCCTACGAGCAGTACTTC.

The chain employs TRBV2 and TRBJ2-1; D may be TRBD1 (6 bases). V lost 6 bases and J 3 bases, leaving 15 bases between the germline ends. This CDR3 contains 15 residues. Germline values: CDR1 SNHLY, CDR2 FYNNEI. The CDR3 region is CASSPRDTGYNEQFF. As DNA, the CDR3 is TGTGCCAGCAGCCCCCGGGACACGGGCTACAATGAGCAGTTCTTC.

The chain recombines TRBV9 with TRBJ2-2; TRBD2 is a possible D gene (6 bases). V was shortened by 9 bases and J by 6 bases, with 18 bases between the two germline ends. Germline loops: CDR1 SGDLS, CDR2 YYNGEE. The CDR3 totals 14 residues. The CDR3 sequence is CAIAWGEVAGELFF. The CDR3 nucleotides are TGTGCCATCGCCTGGGGGGAAGTCGCCGGGGAGCTGTTTTTT.

This clone was detected only a few times. The chain carries TRBV28 and TRBJ1-5; D remains ambiguous. This CDR3 comprises 14 residues. Deletions cut 6 bases from V and 5 bases from J, with 14 bases between. Germline V gene lookup returns CDR1 MDHEN and CDR2 SYDVKM. CDR3 protein: CASSVPRLDQPQHF. DNA of the CDR3: TGTGCCAGCAGCGTACCCCGTTTAGATCAGCCCCAGCATTTT.

This clone showed up just once. V usage is TRBV6-9 and J usage is TRBJ2-7; the D gene is possibly TRBD1 (6 bases). Deletions cut 7 bases from V and 6 bases from J, with 16 bases between. The CDR3 sequence is 13 residues long. Germline V gene sequence: CDR1 MNHGY, CDR2 SVAAGI. DNA for the CDR3: TGTGCCAGCAACCCCACAGGGATCGGCGAGCAGTACTTC. It specifies CASNPTGIGEQYF.

The chain combines TRBV5-1 with TRBJ1-1; weak D call: TRBD1 (5 bases). CDR3 length equals 14 residues. Trimming pared 1 base from V and 3 bases from J, leaving 10 bases between. The germline V gene has CDR1 SGHRS and CDR2 YFSETQ. The chain's CDR3 is CASSLPGLYTEAFF. The CDR3 coding sequence is TGCGCCAGCAGCTTGCCAGGGTTGTACACTGAAGCTTTCTTT.

The J gene is TRBJ1-1, the V gene TRBV7-8, with D maybe TRBD1 (6 bases). This CDR3 contains 19 residues. The V gene's germline CDR1 is SGHVS and CDR2 FQNEAQ. V was cut by 1 base and J by 2 bases, with 23 bases left in between. The CDR3 here is CASSLVAYFGGATNTEAFF. The CDR3, as DNA: TGTGCCAGCAGCTTAGTCGCATATTTTGGGGGGGCAACAAACACTGAAGCTTTCTTT.

This sequence joins TRBV5-4 and TRBJ2-1; 11 nucleotides line up with TRBD2. J gave up 4 bases and V 4 bases, and 4 bases lay outside the gene matches. CDR1 is SGHNT, CDR2 YYREEE, per germline (reference sequence). This CDR3 has 15 residues. CDR3: CASSPGLAGYNEQFF. The CDR3 DNA reads TGTGCCAGCAGCCCCGGACTAGCGGGTTACAATGAGCAGTTCTTC. The whole variable domain, remainder taken from reference TRBV5-4 and TRBJ2-1, is ETGVTQSPTHLIKTRGQQVTLRCSSQSGHNTVSWYQQALGQGPQFIFQYYREEENGRGNFPPRFSGLQFPNYSSELNVNALELDDSALYLCASSPGLAGYNEQFFGPGTRLTVL.